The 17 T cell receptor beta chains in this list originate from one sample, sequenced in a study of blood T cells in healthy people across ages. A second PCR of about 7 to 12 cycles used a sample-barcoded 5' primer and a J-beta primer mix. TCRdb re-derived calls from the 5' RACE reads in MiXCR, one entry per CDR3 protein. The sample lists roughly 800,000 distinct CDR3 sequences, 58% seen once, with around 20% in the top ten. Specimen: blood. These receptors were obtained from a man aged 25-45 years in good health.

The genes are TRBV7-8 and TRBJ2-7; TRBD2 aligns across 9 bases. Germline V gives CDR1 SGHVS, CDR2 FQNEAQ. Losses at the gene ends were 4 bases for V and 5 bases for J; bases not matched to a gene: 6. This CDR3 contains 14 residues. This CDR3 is CASSSGLAHDEQYF. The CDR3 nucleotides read TGTGCCAGCAGCTCCGGACTAGCGCACGACGAGCAGTACTTC.

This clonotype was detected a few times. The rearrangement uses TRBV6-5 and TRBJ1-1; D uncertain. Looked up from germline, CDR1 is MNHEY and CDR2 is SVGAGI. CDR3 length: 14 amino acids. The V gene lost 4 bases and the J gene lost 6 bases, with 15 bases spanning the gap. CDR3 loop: CASSSTYEHSEAFF. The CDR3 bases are TGTGCCAGCAGTTCGACCTATGAACACTCTGAAGCTTTCTTT.

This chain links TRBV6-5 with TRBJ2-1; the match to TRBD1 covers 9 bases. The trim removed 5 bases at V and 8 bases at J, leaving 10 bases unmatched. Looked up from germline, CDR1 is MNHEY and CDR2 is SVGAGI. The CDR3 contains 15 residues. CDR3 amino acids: CASSNYRGPGDEQFF. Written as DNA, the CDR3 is TGTGCCAGCAGTAACTACAGGGGGCCGGGCGATGAGCAGTTCTTC.

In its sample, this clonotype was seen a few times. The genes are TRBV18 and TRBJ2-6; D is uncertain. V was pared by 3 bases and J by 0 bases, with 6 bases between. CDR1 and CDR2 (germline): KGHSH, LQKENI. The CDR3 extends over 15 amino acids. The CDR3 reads CASSPFDSGANVLTF. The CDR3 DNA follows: TGTGCCAGCTCACCTTTCGACTCTGGGGCCAACGTCCTGACTTTC.

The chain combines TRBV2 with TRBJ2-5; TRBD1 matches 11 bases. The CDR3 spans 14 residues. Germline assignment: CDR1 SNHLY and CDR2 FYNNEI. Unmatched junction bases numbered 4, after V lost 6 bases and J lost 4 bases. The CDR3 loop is CASRRDRGTETQYF. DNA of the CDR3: TGTGCCAGCAGGAGGGACAGGGGGACAGAGACCCAGTACTTC.

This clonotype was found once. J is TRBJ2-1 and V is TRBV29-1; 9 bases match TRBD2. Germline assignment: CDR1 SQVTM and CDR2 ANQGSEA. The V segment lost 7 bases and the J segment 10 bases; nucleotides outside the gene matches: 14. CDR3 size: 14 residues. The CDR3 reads CSAAPSGGMGEQFF. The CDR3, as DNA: TGCAGCGCGGCCCCCAGCGGGGGGATGGGGGAGCAGTTCTTC.

The chain's CDR3 is CASSLPGPQETQYF. CDR3 sequence (DNA): TGTGCCAGCAGCTTGCCGGGTCCACAAGAGACCCAGTACTTC. The chain employs TRBV7-2 and TRBJ2-5; D not resolved. Trimming took off 3 bases at V and 2 bases at J, with 10 bases between the two ends. Germline-derived CDR1 and CDR2 are SGHTA and FQGNSA. The CDR3 is 14 amino acids.

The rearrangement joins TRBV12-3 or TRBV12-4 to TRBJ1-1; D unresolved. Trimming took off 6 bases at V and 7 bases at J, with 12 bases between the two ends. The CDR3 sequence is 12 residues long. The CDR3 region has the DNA TGTGCCAGCAGGGATTCGGTCGTTGAAGCTTTCTTT. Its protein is CASRDSVVEAFF.

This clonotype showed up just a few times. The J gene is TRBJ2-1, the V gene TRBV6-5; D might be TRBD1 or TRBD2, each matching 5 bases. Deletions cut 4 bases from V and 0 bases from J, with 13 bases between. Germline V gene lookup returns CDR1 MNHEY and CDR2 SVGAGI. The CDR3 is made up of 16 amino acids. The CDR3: CASSFGTPSSYNEQFF. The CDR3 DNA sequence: TGTGCCAGCAGTTTCGGGACCCCAAGCTCCTACAATGAGCAGTTCTTC.

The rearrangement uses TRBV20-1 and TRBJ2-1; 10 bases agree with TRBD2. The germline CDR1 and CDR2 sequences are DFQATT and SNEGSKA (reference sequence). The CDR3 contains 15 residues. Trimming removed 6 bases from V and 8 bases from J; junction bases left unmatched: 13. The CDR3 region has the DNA TGCAGTGCCCCCCGTCCTAGCGGGAGTGACTATGAGCAGTTCTTC. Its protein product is CSAPRPSGSDYEQFF.

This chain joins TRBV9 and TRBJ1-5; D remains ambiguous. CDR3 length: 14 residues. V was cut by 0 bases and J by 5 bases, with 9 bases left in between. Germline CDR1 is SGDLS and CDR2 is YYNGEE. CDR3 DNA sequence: TGTGCCAGCAGCGTAGAGGAGCCCGATCAGCCCCAGCATTTT. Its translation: CASSVEEPDQPQHF.

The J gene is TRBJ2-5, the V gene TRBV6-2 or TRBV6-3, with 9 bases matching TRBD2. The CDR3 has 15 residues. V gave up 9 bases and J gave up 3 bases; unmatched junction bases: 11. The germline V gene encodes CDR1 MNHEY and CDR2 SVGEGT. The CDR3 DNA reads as TGTGCCAGTTCTACTAGCGGGTCAGCTAAAGAGACCCAGTACTTC. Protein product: CASSTSGSAKETQYF.

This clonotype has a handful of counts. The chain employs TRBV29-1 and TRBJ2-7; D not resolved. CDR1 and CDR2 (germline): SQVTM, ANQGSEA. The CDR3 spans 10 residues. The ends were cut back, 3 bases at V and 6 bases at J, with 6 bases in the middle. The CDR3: CSVEKGEQYF. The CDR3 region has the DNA TGCAGCGTTGAGAAGGGCGAGCAGTACTTC.

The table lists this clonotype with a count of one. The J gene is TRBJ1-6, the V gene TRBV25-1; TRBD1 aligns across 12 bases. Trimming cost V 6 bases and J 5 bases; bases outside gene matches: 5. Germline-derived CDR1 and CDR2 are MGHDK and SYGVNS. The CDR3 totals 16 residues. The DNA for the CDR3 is TGTGCCAGCAGACTCGGGACAGGGGGCAATAATTCACCCCTCCACTTT. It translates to CASRLGTGGNNSPLHF.

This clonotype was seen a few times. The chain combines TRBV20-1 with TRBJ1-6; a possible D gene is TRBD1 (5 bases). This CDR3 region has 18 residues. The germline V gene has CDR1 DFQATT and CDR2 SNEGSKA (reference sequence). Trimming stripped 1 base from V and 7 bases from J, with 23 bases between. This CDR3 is CSARVLSDTGTGNSPLHF. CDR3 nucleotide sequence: TGCAGTGCTAGAGTTTTATCGGACACCGGAACGGGGAATTCACCCCTCCACTTT.

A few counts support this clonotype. In DNA form, the CDR3 reads TGTGCCAGCATCCAGGAGGGCGGCTATGGCTACACCTTC. It encodes CASIQEGGYGYTF. The chain carries TRBV5-5 and TRBJ1-2; unclear D gene. The germline V gene encodes CDR1 SGHKS and CDR2 YYEKEE (reference sequence). V lost 6 bases and J lost 4, with 13 bases in between. The CDR3 totals 13 residues. Combining the CDR3 with reference TRBV5-5 and TRBJ1-2 gives the whole variable domain DAGVTQSPTHLIKTRGQQVTLRCSPISGHKSVSWYQQVLGQGPQFIFQYYEKEERGRGNFPDRFSARQFPNYSSELNVNALLLGDSALYLCASIQEGGYGYTFGSGTRLTVV.

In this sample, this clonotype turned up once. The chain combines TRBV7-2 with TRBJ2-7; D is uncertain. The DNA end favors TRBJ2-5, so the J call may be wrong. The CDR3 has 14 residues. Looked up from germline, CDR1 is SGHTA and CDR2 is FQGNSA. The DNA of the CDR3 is TGTGCCAGCAGCTTAGGAAGAAGCTGGGAGACCCAGTACTTC. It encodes CASSLGRSWETQYF.